A single sample gave rise to the 19 T cell receptor beta chains below, sequenced in a study of T cell responses to AZD1222 COVID-19 vaccine. Clones were sequenced by immunoSEQ multiplex PCR, and TCRdb holds only the in-frame ones, with some missing. The data contain roughly 140,000 clones, more than 75% of them singletons. Sequences were derived from peripheral blood, sampled 28 days after the second AZD1222 dose. Receptors originate from an adult who received the AZD1222 COVID-19 vaccine.

The V gene is TRBV28, the J gene TRBJ2-3; D gene uncertain. Looked up from germline, CDR1 is MDHEN and CDR2 is SYDVKM. There are 15 residues in the CDR3. Trimming removed 4 bases from V and 1 base from J, with 12 bases in between. CDR3 protein: CASSYVFPRTDTQYF. CDR3 DNA: TGTGCCAGCAGTTACGTGTTTCCCCGCACAGATACGCAGTATTTT. Full variable domain (missing parts from reference TRBV28 and TRBJ2-3): DVKVTQSSRYLVKRTGEKVFLECVQDMDHENMFWYRQDPGLGLRLIYFSYDVKMKEKGDIPEGYSVSREKKERFSLILESASTNQTSMYLCASSYVFPRTDTQYFGPGTRLTVL.

The genes are TRBV28 and TRBJ2-1, with 15 bases fitting TRBD2. There are 16 residues in the CDR3. After removal of 6 bases from V and 9 bases from J, the junction contained 9 bases not matched to a gene. The germline CDR1 and CDR2 sequences are MDHEN and SYDVKM. CDR3 DNA sequence: TGTGCCAGCAGAGGGGGAGGACTAGCGGGAGGGTCTGAGCAGTTCTTC. Amino acids: CASRGGGLAGGSEQFF.

This clone came up once. V is TRBV10-3 and J is TRBJ2-7; TRBD1 is a possible D gene (5 bases). The length of the CDR3 is 15 residues. The V gene's germline CDR1 is ENHRY and CDR2 SYGVKD. Deletions cut 2 bases from V and 0 bases from J, with 11 bases between. In DNA, the CDR3 is TGTGCCATCAGTGAGCCAGAACAGGTCTCCTACGAGCAGTACTTC. It encodes CAISEPEQVSYEQYF.

This clone was detected a few times. The rearrangement uses TRBV2 and TRBJ2-1; 11 nucleotides agree with TRBD1. This CDR3 region has 15 residues. Germline CDR1 and CDR2: SNHLY and FYNNEI. After removal of 7 bases from V and 5 bases from J, the junction contained 7 bases not matched to a gene. For the CDR3, the DNA is TGTGCCAGCACTGCGGACAGGGGGCGAAACAATGAGCAGTTCTTC. Its protein product is CASTADRGRNNEQFF.

This clone was detected a few times. The rearrangement links TRBV10-3 to TRBJ1-5; possibly TRBD1 for D (5 bases). Trimming stripped 2 bases from V and 4 bases from J, with 12 bases between. Germline assignment: CDR1 ENHRY and CDR2 SYGVKD. This CDR3 is 15 amino acids long. CDR3: CAISEGTLSNQPQHF. The CDR3 bases are TGTGCCATCAGTGAGGGGACCTTATCAAATCAGCCCCAGCATTTT.

The chain combines TRBV9 with TRBJ1-1; TRBD1 agrees at 10 bases. V dropped 2 bases and J dropped 2; count of bases not matched to a gene: 6. The CDR3 length is 16 residues. Looked up from germline, CDR1 is SGDLS and CDR2 is YYNGEE. This chain's CDR3 is CASSVPGTGVNTEAFF. In nucleotides, the CDR3 is TGTGCCAGCAGCGTCCCCGGGACAGGGGTTAACACTGAAGCTTTCTTT.

The rearrangement links TRBV4-3 to TRBJ2-3, with 9 bases matching TRBD1. CDR1 is LGHNA and CDR2 is YSLEER in the germline V gene. The V gene end was trimmed by 0 bases and the J gene end by 3 bases; junction bases not matched to a gene: 19. CDR3 length: 21 residues. The CDR3 region has the DNA TGCGCCAGCAGCCAAGATGGAAGCTACGGAACTGGACAGGGGAGGACAGATACGCAGTATTTT. Translated, it gives CASSQDGSYGTGQGRTDTQYF.

The chain is built from TRBV19 and TRBJ2-5; D remains ambiguous. This CDR3 has 13 amino acids. Germline V gives CDR1 LNHDA, CDR2 SQIVND (reference sequence). The ends were cut back, 3 bases at V and 1 base at J, with 6 bases in the middle. CDR3 DNA: TGTGCCAGTAGTATCCCAGGCCAAGAGACCCAGTACTTC. It is translated as CASSIPGQETQYF.

This clone was counted once. Within the sample, other DNA sequences also encode this same CDR3. This chain connects TRBV6-5 to TRBJ1-2; D is ambiguous. In germline, CDR1 is MNHEY, CDR2 SVGAGI. The CDR3 has 13 residues. V was shortened by 6 bases and J by 5 bases, with 13 bases between the two germline ends. For the CDR3, the DNA is TGTGCCAGCAGCCAACGGCTCTGGTATGGCTACACCTTC. It codes for CASSQRLWYGYTF.

This clone turned up a few times. The rearrangement links TRBV29-1 to TRBJ2-7; 8 bases map to TRBD2. The CDR3 length is 13 residues. V was pared by 8 bases and J by 1 base, with 7 bases of the junction left unmatched. Per germline, CDR1 SQVTM and CDR2 ANQGSEA. The CDR3 protein is CSIVGTSSYEQYF. As DNA, the CDR3 is TGCAGCATAGTGGGGACTAGTTCCTACGAGCAGTACTTC.

This chain connects TRBV27 to TRBJ2-7; D is possibly TRBD1 (6 bases). V was shortened by 5 bases and J by 4 bases, with 21 bases between the two germline ends. Germline V lookup: CDR1 MNHEY, CDR2 SMNVEV (reference sequence). The CDR3 covers 16 residues. CDR3 sequence: CASSPHRGGRVYEQYF. The CDR3 region has the DNA TGTGCCAGCAGTCCGCATCGTGGGGGCAGGGTTTACGAGCAGTACTTC.

The chain has TRBV14 and TRBJ2-5; D not certain. V dropped 0 bases and J dropped 4 bases, with 21 bases sitting between them. The V gene's germline CDR1 is SGHDN and CDR2 FVKESK. The CDR3 is made up of 18 amino acids. The CDR3 bases are TGTGCCAGCAGCCAAGATCGACCTTCTCTCTCAATTCCAGAGACCCAGTACTTC. It encodes CASSQDRPSLSIPETQYF.

With respect to this clone: The sample contains more than one DNA sequence encoding this CDR3. The chain combines TRBV29-1 with TRBJ1-1, with a tentative D call TRBD1 (6 bases). This CDR3 spans 13 amino acids. V was shortened by 6 bases and J by 1 base, with 12 bases between the two germline ends. CDR1 SQVTM and CDR2 ANQGSEA come from the germline V gene. The CDR3 here is CSVRTGRNTEAFF. DNA of the CDR3: TGCAGCGTGCGAACAGGGCGGAACACTGAAGCTTTCTTT.

V and J are TRBV28 and TRBJ1-2; D is unresolved. V lost 2 bases to trimming and J lost 3 bases, with 4 bases between them. The CDR3 has 12 residues. In germline, CDR1 is MDHEN, CDR2 SYDVKM. The CDR3 sequence: CASSLEYYGYTF. In nucleotides, the CDR3 is TGTGCCAGCAGTTTAGAGTACTATGGCTACACCTTC.

The chain employs TRBV6-6 and TRBJ2-3; D not certain. This CDR3 spans 12 amino acids. Germline V lookup: CDR1 MNHNY, CDR2 SVGAGI (reference sequence). Trimming removed 6 bases at V and 2 bases at J, with 6 bases between. CDR3 region: CASRSFTDTQYF. The CDR3, as DNA: TGTGCCAGCAGATCCTTCACAGATACGCAGTATTTT.

The chain joins TRBV7-2 to TRBJ2-7; D is perhaps TRBD1 (6 bases). The CDR3 has 14 residues. Trimming removed 3 bases from V and 3 bases from J, with 12 bases in between. Germline V gene lookup returns CDR1 SGHTA and CDR2 FQGNSA. The CDR3 region has the DNA TGTGCCAGCAGCTTTTCTAGAGGGGGCTACGAGCAGTACTTC. It encodes CASSFSRGGYEQYF.

The V and J genes are TRBV19 and TRBJ2-1; TRBD1 might be the D (7 bases). Germline V CDR1 and CDR2: LNHDA, SQIVND (reference sequence). V gave up 9 bases and J gave up 2 bases, with 17 bases separating them. CDR3 length equals 15 residues. The CDR3 protein is CASSRGRGAYNEQFF. The CDR3, as DNA: TGTGCCAGCTCAAGGGGCAGGGGGGCCTACAATGAGCAGTTCTTC.

Only one count was recorded for this clone. This chain joins TRBV7-2 and TRBJ2-7, with 7 bases aligning to TRBD2. The J segment lost 0 bases and the V segment lost 3 bases, leaving 2 bases of the junction unmatched. The CDR3 has 14 residues. Germline lookup yields CDR1 SGHTA and CDR2 FQGNSA. CDR3 in DNA: TGTGCCAGCAGCTTTGGCGGGAGCTCCTACGAGCAGTACTTC. Translation: CASSFGGSSYEQYF.

The rearrangement links TRBV7-2 to TRBJ2-7, with 7 bases fitting TRBD2. In germline, CDR1 is SGHTA, CDR2 FQGNSA. The CDR3 length is 13 residues. Trimming cost V 3 bases and J 4 bases; bases outside gene matches: 3. The CDR3 DNA reads TGTGCCAGCAGCTTTGGGACTACTTACGAGCAGTACTTC. It codes for CASSFGTTYEQYF.